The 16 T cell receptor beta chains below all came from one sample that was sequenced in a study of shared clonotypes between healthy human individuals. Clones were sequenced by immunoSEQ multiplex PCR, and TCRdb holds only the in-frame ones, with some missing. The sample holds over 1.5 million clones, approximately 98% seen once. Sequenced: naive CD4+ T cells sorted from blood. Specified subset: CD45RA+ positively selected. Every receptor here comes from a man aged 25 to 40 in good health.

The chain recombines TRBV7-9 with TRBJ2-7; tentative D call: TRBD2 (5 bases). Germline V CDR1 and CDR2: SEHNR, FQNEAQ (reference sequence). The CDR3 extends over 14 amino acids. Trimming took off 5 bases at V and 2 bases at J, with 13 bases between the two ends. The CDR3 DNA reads TGTGCCAGCAGCCTCCTTGAGCGGACCTACGAGCAGTACTTC. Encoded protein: CASSLLERTYEQYF.

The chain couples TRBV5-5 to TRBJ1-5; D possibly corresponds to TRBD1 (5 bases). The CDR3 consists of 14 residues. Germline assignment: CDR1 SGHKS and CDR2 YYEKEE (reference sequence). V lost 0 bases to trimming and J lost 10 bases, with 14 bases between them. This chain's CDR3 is CASSLGPDSGPQHF. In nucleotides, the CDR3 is TGTGCCAGCAGCTTGGGACCAGACAGTGGACCCCAGCATTTT. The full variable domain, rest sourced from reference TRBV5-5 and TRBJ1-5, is DAGVTQSPTHLIKTRGQQVTLRCSPISGHKSVSWYQQVLGQGPQFIFQYYEKEERGRGNFPDRFSARQFPNYSSELNVNALLLGDSALYLCASSLGPDSGPQHFGDGTRLSIL.

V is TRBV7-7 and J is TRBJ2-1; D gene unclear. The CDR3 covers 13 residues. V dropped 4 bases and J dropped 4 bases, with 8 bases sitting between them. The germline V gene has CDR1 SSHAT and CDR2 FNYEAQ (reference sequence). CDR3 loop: CASSSNEYNEQFF. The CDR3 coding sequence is TGTGCCAGCAGCTCCAACGAGTACAATGAGCAGTTCTTC.

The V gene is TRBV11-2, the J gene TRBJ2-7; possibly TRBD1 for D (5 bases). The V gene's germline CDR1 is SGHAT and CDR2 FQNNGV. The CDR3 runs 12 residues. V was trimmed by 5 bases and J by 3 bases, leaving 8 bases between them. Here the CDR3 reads CASSQGDYEQYF. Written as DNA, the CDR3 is TGTGCCAGCAGCCAAGGGGACTACGAGCAGTACTTC. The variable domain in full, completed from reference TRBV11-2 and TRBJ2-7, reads EAGVAQSPRYKIIEKRQSVAFWCNPISGHATLYWYQQILGQGPKLLIQFQNNGVVDDSQLPKDRFSAERLKGVDSTLKIQPAKLEDSAVYLCASSQGDYEQYFGPGTRLTVT.

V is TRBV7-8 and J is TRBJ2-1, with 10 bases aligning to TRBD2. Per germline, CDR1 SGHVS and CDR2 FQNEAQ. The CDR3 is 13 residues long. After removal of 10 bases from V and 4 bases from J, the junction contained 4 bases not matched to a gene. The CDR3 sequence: CATSSGRYNEQFF. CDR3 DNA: TGTGCCACTTCTAGCGGGAGATACAATGAGCAGTTCTTC.

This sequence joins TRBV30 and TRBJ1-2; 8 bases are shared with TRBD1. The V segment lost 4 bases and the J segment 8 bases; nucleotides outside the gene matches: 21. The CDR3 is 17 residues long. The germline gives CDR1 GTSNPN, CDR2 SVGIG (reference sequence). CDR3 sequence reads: CAWITGRGRTGLRGYTF. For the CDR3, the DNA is TGTGCCTGGATAACGGGTCGGGGTAGGACAGGGTTGAGAGGCTACACCTTC.

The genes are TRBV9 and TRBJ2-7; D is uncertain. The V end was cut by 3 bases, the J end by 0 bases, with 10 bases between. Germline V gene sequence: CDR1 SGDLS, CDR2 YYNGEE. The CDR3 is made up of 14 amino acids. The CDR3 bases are TGTGCCAGCAGCGCCCTAGTAGCCTCCTACGAGCAGTACTTC. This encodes CASSALVASYEQYF.

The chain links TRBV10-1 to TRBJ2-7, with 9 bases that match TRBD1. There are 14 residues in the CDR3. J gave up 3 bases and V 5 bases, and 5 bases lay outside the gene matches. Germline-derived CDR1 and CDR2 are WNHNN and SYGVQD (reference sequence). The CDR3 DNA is TGCGCCAGCAGTTACGGGACAGGGTACTACGAGCAGTACTTC. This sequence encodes CASSYGTGYYEQYF.

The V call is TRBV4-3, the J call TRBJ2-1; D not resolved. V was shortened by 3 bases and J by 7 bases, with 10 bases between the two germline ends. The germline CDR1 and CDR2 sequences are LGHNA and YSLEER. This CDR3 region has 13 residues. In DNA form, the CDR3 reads TGCGCCAGCAGCCATCCGGGTGGGAATGAGCAGTTCTTC. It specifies CASSHPGGNEQFF.

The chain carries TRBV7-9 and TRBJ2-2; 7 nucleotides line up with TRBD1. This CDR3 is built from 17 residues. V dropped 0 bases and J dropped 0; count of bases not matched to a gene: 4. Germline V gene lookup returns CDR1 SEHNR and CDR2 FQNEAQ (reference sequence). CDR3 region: CASSLATRGPNTGELFF. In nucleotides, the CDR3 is TGTGCCAGCAGCTTAGCGACAAGGGGGCCGAACACCGGGGAGCTGTTTTTT.

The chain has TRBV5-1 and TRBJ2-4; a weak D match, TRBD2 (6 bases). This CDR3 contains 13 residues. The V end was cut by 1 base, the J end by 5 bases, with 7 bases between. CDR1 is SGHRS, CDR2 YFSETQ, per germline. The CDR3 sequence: CASSLLAENIQYF. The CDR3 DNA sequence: TGCGCCAGCAGCTTGTTAGCGGAAAACATTCAGTACTTC.

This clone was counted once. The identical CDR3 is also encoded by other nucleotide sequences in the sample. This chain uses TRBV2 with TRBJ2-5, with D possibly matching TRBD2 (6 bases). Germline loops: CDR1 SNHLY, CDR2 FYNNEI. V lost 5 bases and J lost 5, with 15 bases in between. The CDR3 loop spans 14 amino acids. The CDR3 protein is CASSTGTGRETQYF. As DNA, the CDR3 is TGTGCCAGCAGTACCGGGACTGGACGTGAGACCCAGTACTTC.

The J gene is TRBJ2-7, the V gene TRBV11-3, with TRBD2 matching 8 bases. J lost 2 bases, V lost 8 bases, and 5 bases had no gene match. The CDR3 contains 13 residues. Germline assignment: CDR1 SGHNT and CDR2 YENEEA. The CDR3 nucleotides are TGTGCCAGCTCCCAGCGGGAGACCTACGAGCAGTACTTC. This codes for CASSQRETYEQYF.

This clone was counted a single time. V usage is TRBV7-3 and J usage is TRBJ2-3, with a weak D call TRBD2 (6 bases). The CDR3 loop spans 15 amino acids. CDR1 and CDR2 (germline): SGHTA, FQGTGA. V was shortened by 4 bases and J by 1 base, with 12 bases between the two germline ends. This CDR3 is CASSYYGGGTDTQYF. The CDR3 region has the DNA TGTGCCAGCAGCTACTACGGGGGTGGCACAGATACGCAGTATTTT.

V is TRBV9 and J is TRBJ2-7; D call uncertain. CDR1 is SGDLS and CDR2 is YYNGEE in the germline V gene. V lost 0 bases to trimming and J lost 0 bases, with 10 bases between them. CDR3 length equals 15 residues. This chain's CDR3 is CASSVAHGSSYEQYF. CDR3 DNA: TGTGCCAGCAGCGTAGCACACGGATCCTCCTACGAGCAGTACTTC.

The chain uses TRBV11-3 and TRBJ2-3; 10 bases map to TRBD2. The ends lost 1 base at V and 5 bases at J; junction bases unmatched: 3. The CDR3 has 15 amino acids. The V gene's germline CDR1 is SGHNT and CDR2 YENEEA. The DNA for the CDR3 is TGTGCCAGCAGCTTAGCACTAGCGGGAATAGATACGCAGTATTTT. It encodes CASSLALAGIDTQYF.